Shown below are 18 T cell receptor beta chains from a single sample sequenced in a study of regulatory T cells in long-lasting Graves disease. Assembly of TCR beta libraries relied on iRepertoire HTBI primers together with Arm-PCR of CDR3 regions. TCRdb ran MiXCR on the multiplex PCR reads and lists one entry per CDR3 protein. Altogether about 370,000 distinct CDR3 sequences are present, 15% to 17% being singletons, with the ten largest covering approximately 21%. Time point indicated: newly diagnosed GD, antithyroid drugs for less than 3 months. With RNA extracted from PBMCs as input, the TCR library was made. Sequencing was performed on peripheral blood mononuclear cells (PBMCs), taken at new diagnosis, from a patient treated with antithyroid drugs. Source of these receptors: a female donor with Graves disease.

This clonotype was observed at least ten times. The chain's CDR3 is CASSSRLEGSGTIYF. The CDR3, as DNA: TGTGCCAGCAGCTCCCGACTGGAGGGATCGGGCACCATATATTTT. The chain links TRBV3-1 to TRBJ1-3; no firm D call. This CDR3 is built from 15 residues. Trimming removed 5 bases from V and 9 bases from J, with 20 bases in between. The germline V gene encodes CDR1 LGHDT and CDR2 YNNKEL (reference sequence).

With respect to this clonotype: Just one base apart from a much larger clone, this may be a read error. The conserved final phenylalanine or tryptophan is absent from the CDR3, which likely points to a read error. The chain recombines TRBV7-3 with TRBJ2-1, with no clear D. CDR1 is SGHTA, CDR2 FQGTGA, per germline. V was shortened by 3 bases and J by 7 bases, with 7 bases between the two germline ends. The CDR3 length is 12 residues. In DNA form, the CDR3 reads TGTGCCAGCAGCTTTGGGTCTAATGAGCAGTTCCTC. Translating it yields CASSFGSNEQFL.

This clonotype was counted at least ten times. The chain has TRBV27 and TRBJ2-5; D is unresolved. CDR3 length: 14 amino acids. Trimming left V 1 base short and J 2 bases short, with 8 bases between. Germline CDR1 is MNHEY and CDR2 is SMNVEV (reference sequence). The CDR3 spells CASSLFGSQETQYF. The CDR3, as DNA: TGTGCCAGCAGTTTATTTGGCAGTCAAGAGACCCAGTACTTC.

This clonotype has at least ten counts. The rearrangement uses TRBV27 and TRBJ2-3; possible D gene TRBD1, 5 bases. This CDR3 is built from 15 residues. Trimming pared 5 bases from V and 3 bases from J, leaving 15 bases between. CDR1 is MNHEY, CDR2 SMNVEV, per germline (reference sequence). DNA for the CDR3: TGTGCCAGCAGTAAGAAACAGGATCAGACAGATACGCAGTATTTT. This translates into CASSKKQDQTDTQYF.

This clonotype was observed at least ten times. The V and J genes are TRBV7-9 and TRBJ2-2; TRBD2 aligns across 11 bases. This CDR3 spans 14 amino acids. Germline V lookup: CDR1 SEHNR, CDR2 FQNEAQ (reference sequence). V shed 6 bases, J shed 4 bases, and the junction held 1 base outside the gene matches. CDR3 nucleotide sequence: TGTGCCAGCAGAACTAGCGGGGGCACCGGGGAGCTGTTTTTT. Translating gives CASRTSGGTGELFF.

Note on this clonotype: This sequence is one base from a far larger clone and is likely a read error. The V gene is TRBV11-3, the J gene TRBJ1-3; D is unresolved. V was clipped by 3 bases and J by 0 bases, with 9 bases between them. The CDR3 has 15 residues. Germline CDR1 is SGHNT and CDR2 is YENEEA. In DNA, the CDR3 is TGTGCCAGCAGCTTCAGGTCCTCCTCTGGAAACACCATATATTTT. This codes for CASSFRSSSGNTIYF. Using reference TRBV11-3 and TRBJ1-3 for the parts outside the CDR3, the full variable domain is EAGVVQSPRYKIIEKKQPVAFWCNPISGHNTLYWYLQNLGQGPELLIRYENEEAVDDSQLPKDRFSAERLKGVDSTLKIQPAELGDSAVYLCASSFRSSSGNTIYFGEGSWLTVV.

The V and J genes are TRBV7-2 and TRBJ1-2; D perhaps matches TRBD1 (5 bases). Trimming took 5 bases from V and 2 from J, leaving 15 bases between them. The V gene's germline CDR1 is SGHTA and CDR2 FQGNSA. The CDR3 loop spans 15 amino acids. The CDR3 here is CASSTAGPKNYGYTF. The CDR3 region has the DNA TGTGCCAGCAGCACCGCAGGGCCAAAAAACTATGGCTACACCTTC. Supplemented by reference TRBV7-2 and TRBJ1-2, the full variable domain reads GAGVSQSPSNKVTEKGKDVELRCDPISGHTALYWYRQSLGQGLEFLIYFQGNSAPDKSGLPSDRFSAERTGGSVSTLTIQRTQQEDSAVYLCASSTAGPKNYGYTFGSGTRLTVV.

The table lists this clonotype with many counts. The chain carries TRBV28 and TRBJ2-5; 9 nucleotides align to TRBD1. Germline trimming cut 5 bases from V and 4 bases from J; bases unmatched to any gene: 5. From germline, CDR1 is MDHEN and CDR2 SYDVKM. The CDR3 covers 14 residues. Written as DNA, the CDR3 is TGTGCCAGCAGTATGACAGGGGGTGGAGAGACCCAGTACTTC. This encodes CASSMTGGGETQYF.

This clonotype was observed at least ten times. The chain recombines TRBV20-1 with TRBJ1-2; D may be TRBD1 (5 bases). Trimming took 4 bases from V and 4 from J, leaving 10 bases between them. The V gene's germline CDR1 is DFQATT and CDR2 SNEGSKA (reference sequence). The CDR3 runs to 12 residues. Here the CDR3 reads CSAIARGYGYTF. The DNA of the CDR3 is TGCAGTGCTATTGCGAGGGGCTATGGCTACACCTTC.

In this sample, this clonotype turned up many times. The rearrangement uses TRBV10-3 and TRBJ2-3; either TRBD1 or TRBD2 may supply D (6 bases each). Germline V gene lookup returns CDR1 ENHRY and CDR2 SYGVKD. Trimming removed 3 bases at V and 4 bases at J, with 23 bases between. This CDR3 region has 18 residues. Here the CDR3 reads CAISDPTRRGKEADTQYF. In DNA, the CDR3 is TGTGCCATCAGTGACCCTACGAGGAGGGGGAAGGAGGCAGATACGCAGTATTTT.

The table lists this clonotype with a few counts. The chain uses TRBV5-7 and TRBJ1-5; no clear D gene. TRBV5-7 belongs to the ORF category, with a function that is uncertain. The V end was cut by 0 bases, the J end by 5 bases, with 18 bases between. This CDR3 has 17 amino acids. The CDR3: CASSLAQDRGRDQPQHF. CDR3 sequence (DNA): TGTGCCAGCAGCTTGGCCCAGGATCGGGGAAGGGATCAGCCCCAGCATTTT.

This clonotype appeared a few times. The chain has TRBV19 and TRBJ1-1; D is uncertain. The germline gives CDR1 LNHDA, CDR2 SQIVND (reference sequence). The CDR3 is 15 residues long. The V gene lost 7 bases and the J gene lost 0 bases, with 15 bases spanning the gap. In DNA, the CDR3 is TGTGCCAGTAACCGTATGGGGTTGGTGAACACTGAAGCTTTCTTT. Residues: CASNRMGLVNTEAFF.

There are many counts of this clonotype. The CDR3, as DNA: TGTGCCAGCAGCTTACGGGGGACTCCAGCCTACGAGCAGTACTTC. Residues: CASSLRGTPAYEQYF. The chain combines TRBV11-1 with TRBJ2-7, with D perhaps TRBD2 (6 bases). The V and J ends lost 2 bases and 2 bases respectively, with 13 bases between them. The germline V gene encodes CDR1 SGHAT and CDR2 FQDESV (reference sequence). CDR3 length: 15 residues.

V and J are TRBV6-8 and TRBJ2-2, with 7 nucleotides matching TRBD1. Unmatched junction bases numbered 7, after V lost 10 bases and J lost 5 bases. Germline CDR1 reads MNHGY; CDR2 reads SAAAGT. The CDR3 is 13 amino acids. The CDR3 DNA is TGTGCCACCCGACAGGGAGAGACCGGGGAGCTGTTTTTT. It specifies CATRQGETGELFF.

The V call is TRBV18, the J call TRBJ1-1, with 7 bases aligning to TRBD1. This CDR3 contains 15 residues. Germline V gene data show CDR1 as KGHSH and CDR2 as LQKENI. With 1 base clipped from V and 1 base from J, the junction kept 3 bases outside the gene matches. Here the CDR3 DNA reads TGTGCCAGCTCACCACTAGGGACAGCGAACACTGAAGCTTTCTTT. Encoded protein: CASSPLGTANTEAFF.

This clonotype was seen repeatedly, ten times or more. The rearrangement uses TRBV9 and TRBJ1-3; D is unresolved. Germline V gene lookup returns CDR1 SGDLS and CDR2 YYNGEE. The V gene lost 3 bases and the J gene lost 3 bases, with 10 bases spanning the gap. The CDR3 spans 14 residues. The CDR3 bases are TGTGCCAGCAGCGACCGGGCAGGTGGAAACACCATATATTTT. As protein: CASSDRAGGNTIYF.

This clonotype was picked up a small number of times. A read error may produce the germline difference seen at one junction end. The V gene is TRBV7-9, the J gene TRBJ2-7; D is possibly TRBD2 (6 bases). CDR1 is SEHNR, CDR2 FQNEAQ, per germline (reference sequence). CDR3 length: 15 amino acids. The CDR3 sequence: CASSPGSPGARERYF. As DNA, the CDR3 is TGTGCCAGCAGCCCCGGATCCCCGGGAGCTCGCGAGCGGTACTTC.

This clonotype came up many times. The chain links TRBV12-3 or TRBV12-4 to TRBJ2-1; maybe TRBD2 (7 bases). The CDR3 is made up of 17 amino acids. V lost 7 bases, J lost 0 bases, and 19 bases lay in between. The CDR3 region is CASTLGGGLRSYNEQFF. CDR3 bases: TGTGCCAGCACCCTAGGGGGAGGGCTCCGCTCCTACAATGAGCAGTTCTTC.